Listed here are 12 T cell receptor beta chains from one sample, sequenced in a study of T cells in localized non-small cell lung cancer. TCRdb's table, derived via immunoSEQ multiplex PCR, lists solely in-frame clones and lacks some. The data contain approximately 9,000 clones, about 90% of them singletons. The sample here was peripheral blood, taken before any cancer treatment. The receptors were gathered from a woman aged 35-75 years with stage I squamous cell lung carcinoma.

J is TRBJ2-4 and V is TRBV6-1; possible D gene TRBD2, 5 bases. This CDR3 region has 13 residues. Germline assignment: CDR1 MNHNS and CDR2 SASEGT. V lost 6 bases and J 2 bases, leaving 8 bases between the germline ends. The CDR3 region is CASREVSKNIQYF. The CDR3 DNA reads TGTGCCAGCAGGGAGGTATCCAAAAACATTCAGTACTTC.

The gene calls are TRBV30 and TRBJ2-1, with TRBD2 matching 7 bases. The V gene end was trimmed by 2 bases and the J gene end by 1 base; junction bases not matched to a gene: 5. The germline V gene has CDR1 GTSNPN and CDR2 SVGIG (reference sequence). This CDR3 region has 15 residues. The CDR3 coding sequence is TGTGCCTGGAGTTGGGACTACGTTTCCTACAATGAGCAGTTCTTC. This sequence encodes CAWSWDYVSYNEQFF.

The chain carries TRBV4-1 and TRBJ2-3; possibly TRBD2 for D (7 bases). Germline V lookup: CDR1 MGHRA, CDR2 YSYEKL. This CDR3 spans 17 amino acids. V was pared by 3 bases and J by 5 bases, with 21 bases between. This chain's CDR3 is CASSQTTWGGPRDTQYF. The DNA of the CDR3 is TGCGCCAGCAGCCAGACGACCTGGGGGGGGCCGAGAGATACGCAGTATTTT.

This rearrangement joins TRBV2 to TRBJ1-5, with D perhaps matching TRBD1 (6 bases). Germline V lookup: CDR1 SNHLY, CDR2 FYNNEI. With 4 bases removed from V and 2 bases from J, the gap between germline ends came to 12 bases. The CDR3 contains 15 residues. The CDR3 bases are TGTGCCAGCAGTGCGAAGGGGGGCGGCAATCAGCCCCAGCATTTT. This codes for CASSAKGGGNQPQHF.

The chain employs TRBV19 and TRBJ1-1, with D possibly matching TRBD1 (6 bases). In germline, CDR1 is LNHDA, CDR2 SQIVND (reference sequence). The CDR3 has 15 residues. V gave up 7 bases and J gave up 1 base, with 16 bases separating them. Here the CDR3 reads CASNRRGRGNTEAFF. As DNA, the CDR3 is TGTGCCAGTAATAGACGCGGCAGGGGGAACACTGAAGCTTTCTTT. Complete variable domain (other parts from reference TRBV19 and TRBJ1-1): DGGITQSPKYLFRKEGQNVTLSCEQNLNHDAMYWYRQDPGQGLRLIYYSQIVNDFQKGDIAEGYSVSREKKESFPLTVTSAQKNPTAFYLCASNRRGRGNTEAFFGQGTRLTVV.

V gene TRBV7-2 combines with J gene TRBJ2-7, with 10 bases fitting TRBD1. This CDR3 region has 13 residues. CDR1 is SGHTA, CDR2 FQGNSA, per germline. The V segment lost 5 bases and the J segment 6 bases; nucleotides outside the gene matches: 4. The CDR3: CASSQDRGSEQYF. The DNA for the CDR3 is TGTGCCAGCAGCCAGGACAGGGGGTCCGAGCAGTACTTC. Filled out from reference TRBV7-2 and TRBJ2-7, the complete variable domain reads GAGVSQSPSNKVTEKGKDVELRCDPISGHTALYWYRQSLGQGLEFLIYFQGNSAPDKSGLPSDRFSAERTGGSVSTLTIQRTQQEDSAVYLCASSQDRGSEQYFGPGTRLTVT.

The chain has TRBV7-2 and TRBJ2-5; possible D gene TRBD1, 5 bases. Germline V gene data show CDR1 as SGHTA and CDR2 as FQGNSA. The CDR3 has 15 residues. V lost 5 bases to trimming and J lost 0 bases, with 13 bases between them. The CDR3 DNA reads TGTGCCAGCAGCCTAGTTACAGGCAACCAAGAGACCCAGTACTTC. As protein: CASSLVTGNQETQYF.

CDR3 in DNA: TGTGCCACCAGCCCTGACAGAGCCAACTATGGCTACACCTTC. Translated: CATSPDRANYGYTF. The chain links TRBV15 to TRBJ1-2; D might be TRBD1 (5 bases). The CDR3 has 14 amino acids. Trimming took off 5 bases at V and 2 bases at J, with 12 bases between the two ends. Germline lookup yields CDR1 LNHNV and CDR2 YYDKDF (reference sequence).

This rearrangement joins TRBV2 to TRBJ1-1; D perhaps matches TRBD1 (6 bases). Trimming removed 4 bases at V and 0 bases at J, with 15 bases between. CDR3 length: 16 residues. Germline V gene data show CDR1 as SNHLY and CDR2 as FYNNEI. The CDR3 reads CASSGGQRPMNTEAFF. CDR3 bases: TGTGCCAGCAGTGGTGGACAGAGACCTATGAACACTGAAGCTTTCTTT.

The sample holds one count of this clone. The rearrangement links TRBV5-6 to TRBJ1-1, with D unclear. V lost 6 bases and J lost 7, with 10 bases in between. The CDR3 loop spans 11 amino acids. Germline CDR1 reads SGHDT; CDR2 reads YYEEEE. The CDR3, as DNA: TGTGCCAGCATCCGTTTCGGTGAAGCTTTCTTT. It codes for CASIRFGEAFF.

CDR3 DNA: TGTGCCTGGAGACGGAGCAACACCGGGGAGCTGTTTTTT. Translated: CAWRRSNTGELFF. The V gene is TRBV30, the J gene TRBJ2-2, with no clear D. CDR1 and CDR2 from the germline V gene are GTSNPN and SVGIG (reference sequence). V lost 3 bases, J lost 2 bases, and 7 bases lay in between. This CDR3 region has 13 residues.

The CDR3 loop reads CASSRRISGGADTQYF. The CDR3 DNA follows: TGTGCCAGCAGCCGACGGATTAGCGGGGGGGCAGATACGCAGTATTTT. V gene TRBV28 combines with J gene TRBJ2-3; 11 bases are shared with TRBD2. The germline gives CDR1 MDHEN, CDR2 SYDVKM. The junction had 9 bases not matched to a gene; V was cut back by 6 bases and J by 4 bases. This CDR3 is 16 amino acids long.